What follows are 25 T cell receptor beta chains derived from one specimen sequenced in a study of T-cell memory formation after mild COVID-19. TCRdb redid the calling of the 5' RACE reads with MiXCR, one entry per CDR3 protein. The sample has tens of thousands of distinct CDR3 sequences, approximately 16% seen once. Material: PBMCs or a T cell subset sorted from them (not recorded which). The receptors shown here come from an adult woman who had mild COVID-19 (a few samples of this study predate the infection). Cell type and time point are not known.

At least ten counts were recorded for this clonotype. The chain is built from TRBV7-2 and TRBJ2-3; 7 bases fit TRBD2. Trimming removed 4 bases from V and 0 bases from J; junction bases left unmatched: 4. Germline CDR1 reads SGHTA; CDR2 reads FQGNSA. The CDR3 contains 15 residues. The CDR3 spells CASSSLAASTDTQYF. In DNA, the CDR3 is TGTGCCAGCAGCTCCCTAGCGGCTAGCACAGATACGCAGTATTTT.

In DNA, the CDR3 is TGTGCCAGCTCACCACCGGGAGCTGCTTACGAGCAGTACTTC. Its protein product is CASSPPGAAYEQYF. V and J are TRBV18 and TRBJ2-7; possible D gene TRBD2, 5 bases. The CDR3 extends over 14 amino acids. The V and J ends lost 0 bases and 4 bases respectively, with 10 bases between them. Looked up from germline, CDR1 is KGHSH and CDR2 is LQKENI.

This chain connects TRBV7-2 to TRBJ2-3; 9 bases align to TRBD2. V was clipped by 1 base and J by 6 bases; unmatched bases: 5. The CDR3 is 15 amino acids. CDR1 is SGHTA, CDR2 FQGNSA, per germline. The CDR3 region has the DNA TGTGCCAGCAGCTTAGGCGGGGGGGCCGGGGATACGCAGTATTTT. Its translation: CASSLGGGAGDTQYF.

This chain links TRBV9 with TRBJ2-1; tentatively, D is TRBD2 (6 bases). Germline CDR1 and CDR2: SGDLS and YYNGEE. The CDR3 has 13 amino acids. V shed 5 bases and J shed 6 bases, with 12 bases lying between them. The CDR3 DNA reads as TGTGCCAGCAGGGCCACAGCGGGCAATGAGCAGTTCTTC. This codes for CASRATAGNEQFF.

The chain has TRBV9 and TRBJ1-4; 9 nucleotides line up with TRBD1. V gave up 3 bases and J gave up 7 bases; unmatched junction bases: 7. The germline gives CDR1 SGDLS, CDR2 YYNGEE. CDR3 length: 15 residues. For the CDR3, the DNA is TGTGCCAGCAGCGGGGACGGGACAGGGATTGAAAAACTGTTTTTT. Its translation: CASSGDGTGIEKLFF.

The rearrangement links TRBV4-3 to TRBJ1-5; no reliable D call. Germline V gives CDR1 LGHNA, CDR2 YSLEER. Trimming stripped 4 bases from V and 0 bases from J, with 10 bases between. The CDR3 spans 15 residues. The CDR3 protein is CASSPYWDSNQPQHF. CDR3 nucleotide sequence: TGCGCCAGCAGCCCGTATTGGGATAGCAATCAGCCCCAGCATTTT.

This clonotype was observed at least ten times. The V call is TRBV4-3, the J call TRBJ2-7; 9 bases fit TRBD2. The CDR3 extends over 16 amino acids. CDR1 is LGHNA, CDR2 YSLEER, per germline. V shed 4 bases, J shed 0 bases, and the junction held 7 bases outside the gene matches. In nucleotides, the CDR3 is TGCGCCAGCAGCCTCTCGAAAGCGGGAGGCTCCTACGAGCAGTACTTC. It encodes CASSLSKAGGSYEQYF.

This clonotype turned up a few times. The gene calls are TRBV29-1 and TRBJ1-2, with unresolved D. Looked up from germline, CDR1 is SQVTM and CDR2 is ANQGSEA. Trimming removed 7 bases from V and 3 bases from J, with 9 bases in between. CDR3 length equals 11 residues. The CDR3 loop is CSAGGDYGYTF. The CDR3 DNA reads TGCAGCGCCGGTGGGGACTATGGCTACACCTTC.

The rearrangement uses TRBV30 and TRBJ1-2, with TRBD1 matching over 7 bases. CDR3 size: 12 residues. V dropped 3 bases and J dropped 7; count of bases not matched to a gene: 5. Germline CDR1 reads GTSNPN; CDR2 reads SVGIG (reference sequence). CDR3 bases: TGTGCCTGGAGACAGGGGATGAGTGGCTACACCTTC. As protein: CAWRQGMSGYTF. The full variable domain, its missing parts supplied by reference TRBV30 and TRBJ1-2, is SQTIHQWPATLVQPVGSPLSLECTVEGTSNPNLYWYRQAAGRGLQLLFYSVGIGQISSEVPQNLSASRPQDRQFILSSKKLLLSDSGFYLCAWRQGMSGYTFGSGTRLTVV.

The sample holds a few counts of this clonotype. The chain links TRBV7-2 to TRBJ1-2; D ambiguous. The V and J ends lost 1 base and 3 bases respectively, with 3 bases between them. The CDR3 has 12 residues. The germline gives CDR1 SGHTA, CDR2 FQGNSA. The CDR3 here is CASSLDYYGYTF. The CDR3 DNA reads as TGTGCCAGCAGCTTAGACTACTATGGCTACACCTTC.

The chain has TRBV29-1 and TRBJ2-7; D could derive from TRBD1 or TRBD2 (5 bases each). CDR1 SQVTM and CDR2 ANQGSEA come from the germline V gene. CDR3 length: 13 residues. Trimming took off 4 bases at V and 0 bases at J, with 10 bases between the two ends. DNA for the CDR3: TGCAGCGTTGTGGGGACGGCCTCCTACGAGCAGTACTTC. This gives the protein CSVVGTASYEQYF.

There are a few counts of this clonotype. The CDR3 protein is CASSQVGVQETQYF. The CDR3 DNA follows: TGCGCCAGCAGCCAAGTGGGCGTCCAAGAGACCCAGTACTTC. The J gene is TRBJ2-5, the V gene TRBV4-1; no clear D gene. This CDR3 region has 14 residues. Per germline, CDR1 MGHRA and CDR2 YSYEKL. Trimming took off 1 base at V and 1 base at J, with 7 bases between the two ends.

This clonotype has a handful of counts. The rearrangement joins TRBV6-5 to TRBJ2-5; the D gene is possibly TRBD2 (5 bases). The CDR3 totals 14 residues. Trimming removed 2 bases from V and 2 bases from J, with 9 bases in between. The V gene's germline CDR1 is MNHEY and CDR2 SVGAGI. The CDR3 bases are TGTGCCAGCAGTTACCGGGGAGAACAAGAGACCCAGTACTTC. Translated, it gives CASSYRGEQETQYF.

A few counts support this clonotype. This rearrangement joins TRBV7-8 to TRBJ2-2, with D unclear. CDR1 SGHVS and CDR2 FQNEAQ come from the germline V gene. V was shortened by 1 base and J by 1 base, with 4 bases between the two germline ends. CDR3 length: 14 residues. CDR3 amino acids: CASSLEGNTGELFF. CDR3 nucleotide sequence: TGTGCCAGCAGCTTAGAGGGGAACACCGGGGAGCTGTTTTTT.

The genes are TRBV6-5 and TRBJ2-5; 10 bases map to TRBD2. Germline loops: CDR1 MNHEY, CDR2 SVGAGI. Unmatched junction bases numbered 14, after V lost 5 bases and J lost 5 bases. The CDR3 extends over 17 amino acids. CDR3 amino acids: CASSRLKLAGQQETQYF. The CDR3 bases are TGTGCCAGCAGTCGACTAAAACTAGCGGGACAGCAGGAGACCCAGTACTTC.

The chain links TRBV14 to TRBJ2-7; 9 nucleotides match TRBD2. The CDR3 runs 18 residues. Unmatched junction bases numbered 11, after V lost 0 bases and J lost 2 bases. Germline V CDR1 and CDR2: SGHDN, FVKESK. CDR3 residues: CASSQDNGLGLAPYEQYF. The CDR3 DNA sequence: TGTGCCAGCAGCCAAGATAATGGGCTAGGACTAGCGCCCTACGAGCAGTACTTC.

The chain employs TRBV7-2 and TRBJ2-7, with TRBD1 identical over 8 bases. From germline, CDR1 is SGHTA and CDR2 FQGNSA. After removal of 5 bases from V and 6 bases from J, the junction contained 6 bases not matched to a gene. The CDR3 contains 13 residues. CDR3 in DNA: TGTGCCAGCAGCCCCAGGGGGCGCATCGAGCAGTACTTC. Translated, it gives CASSPRGRIEQYF.

This clonotype was seen only a few times. This chain connects TRBV20-1 to TRBJ2-7, with D possibly TRBD1 on 5 matching bases. Looked up from germline, CDR1 is DFQATT and CDR2 is SNEGSKA (reference sequence). Trimming cost V 2 bases and J 7 bases, with 6 bases left between them. CDR3 length: 10 residues. The CDR3 sequence: CSARRGEQYF. CDR3 sequence (DNA): TGCAGTGCTAGAAGGGGAGAGCAGTACTTC.

J is TRBJ2-1 and V is TRBV5-5, with 7 bases fitting TRBD1. The CDR3 has 15 amino acids. The germline V gene has CDR1 SGHKS and CDR2 YYEKEE (reference sequence). J was trimmed by 8 bases and V by 0 bases; bases with no gene match: 8. Here the CDR3 reads CASSLDRGLGYEQFF. The DNA of the CDR3 is TGTGCCAGCAGCTTGGATAGGGGGCTGGGGTATGAGCAGTTCTTC.

The chain links TRBV11-2 to TRBJ2-7; D is possibly TRBD1 (6 bases). The V gene lost 0 bases and the J gene lost 0 bases, with 15 bases spanning the gap. Per germline, CDR1 SGHAT and CDR2 FQNNGV. The CDR3 runs 17 residues. CDR3 coding DNA: TGTGCCAGCAGCTTAGATCGTGGGACAACCGCCTCCTACGAGCAGTACTTC. Protein sequence: CASSLDRGTTASYEQYF.

This clonotype came up a few times. The chain couples TRBV4-1 to TRBJ2-1; unclear D gene. The germline V and J ends were trimmed by 1 base and 8 bases, with 12 bases remaining between them. The CDR3 spans 14 residues. The germline gives CDR1 MGHRA, CDR2 YSYEKL. CDR3 residues: CASSQVNRRYEQFF. In nucleotides, the CDR3 is TGCGCCAGCAGCCAAGTCAACCGGCGATATGAGCAGTTCTTC.

This clonotype has a handful of counts. J is TRBJ2-3 and V is TRBV4-1, with 13 nucleotides matching TRBD2. The CDR3 consists of 16 residues. Germline CDR1 is MGHRA and CDR2 is YSYEKL. V trimming: 6 bases; J trimming: 6 bases; junction bases outside the gene matches: 9. CDR3: CASRLLTSGGTDTQYF. CDR3 DNA: TGCGCCAGCAGGCTCTTGACTAGCGGGGGGACGGATACGCAGTATTTT.

The V gene is TRBV4-2, the J gene TRBJ2-1; no clear D. Germline V CDR1 and CDR2: LGHNA, YNFKEQ. The CDR3 consists of 13 residues. V shed 5 bases and J shed 7 bases, with 12 bases lying between them. For the CDR3, the DNA is TGTGCCAGCAGCGTACGCACAGCAAATGAGCAGTTCTTC. Amino acids: CASSVRTANEQFF.

This chain links TRBV7-7 with TRBJ2-2, with a weak D call TRBD1 (6 bases). Trimming shortened V by 3 bases and J by 5 bases, and 10 bases separated the two germline ends. CDR1 and CDR2 from the germline V gene are SSHAT and FNYEAQ (reference sequence). This CDR3 has 14 amino acids. The CDR3 coding sequence is TGTGCCAGCAGCTTTGGACAGTCTACCGGGGAGCTGTTTTTT. Its translation: CASSFGQSTGELFF.

This clonotype was counted between two and nine times. The chain uses TRBV30 and TRBJ1-1; 7 bases are shared with TRBD1. The ends lost 3 bases at V and 1 base at J; junction bases unmatched: 5. Per germline, CDR1 GTSNPN and CDR2 SVGIG (reference sequence). This CDR3 region has 14 residues. DNA of the CDR3: TGTGCCTGGAGCTATACAGGGGAGAACACTGAAGCTTTCTTT. Translating gives CAWSYTGENTEAFF.